This TCR beta chain was identified during a study of T cell clusters in autoimmune cytopenias. Overall study: TRB sequencing had a median approximately 53,000 reads and about 2,500 distinct clonotypes per sample. Study observations and caveats: Comparing secondary cytopenia with chronic lymphocytic leukemia showed no cluster-lack signature, apparently masked by lymphoma repertoire. Physiological T cell clusters of healthy donors were apparently absent in primary autoimmune cytopenia patients. TRB repertoire shifts in secondary cytopenia and chronic lymphocytic leukemia mostly reflected lymphoma, not autoimmunity.

About 37,500 genome equivalents of blood DNA were amplified for TRB. One tube held mixed TRB-A and TRB-B primer pools for touch-down PCR. No DNA is given; TCRdb re-called the multiplex PCR reads and lists each CDR3 protein once. This sample's table reports approximately 10,000 distinct CDR3 sequences. About this clonotype: No antigen is known for it.

There are 15 residues in the CDR3. CDR1 is MNHEY, CDR2 SVGEGT, per germline. The chain recombines TRBV6-2 or TRBV6-3 with TRBJ2-1; TCRdb selects TRBD2, and the lack of DNA leaves this call unchecked. This TCR came from a human donor with an autoimmune cytopenia or autoimmune hepatitis (not recorded which). What was sequenced was peripheral blood. This CDR3 is CASSYPASGYNEQFF.